This T cell receptor beta chain originates from a study of T-cell reconstitution after alpha-beta-depleted transplantation in children. In the case of this clonotype: Its antigen remains unidentified.

Broader study findings: Hyperexpanded clones declined; after one year, newly produced T cells mostly supplied diversity. Two months or so post-transplant, alpha-beta T cells reportedly derived from several hundred expanded graft clones. In some patients, recipient T cells and intrathymic progenitors surviving conditioning explained high day-60 diversity.

The TCRbeta library incorporated unique molecular identifiers. TCRdb independently ran MiXCR on the PCR reads; one entry per CDR3 protein. Here the sample spans just over 950,000 distinct CDR3 sequences, 25% to 35% being singletons. The V gene end was trimmed by 2 bases and the J gene end by 7 bases; junction bases not matched to a gene: 13. The length of the CDR3 is 17 residues. This receptor was taken from a boy under two years old who had a stem cell transplant for SCID, so the T cells may come from the graft donor. The chain combines TRBV12-3 or TRBV12-4 with TRBJ2-1; 8 bases map to TRBD2. Here the sequenced sample was PBMCs, mostly from graft donor cells, taken 360 days after TCRalphabeta/CD19-depleted stem cell transplant. The CDR3 DNA sequence: TGTGCCAGCAGTTTATGGAGGGGGGCGGGGGGTATGAATGAGCAGTTCTTC. This translates into CASSLWRGAGGMNEQFF.